A single sample is the source of the 2 T cell receptor beta chains below, sequenced in a study of T cells after yellow fever vaccination. Via MiXCR, TCRdb re-called the 5' RACE reads, giving one row per CDR3 protein. This sample carries 300,000 to 450,000 distinct CDR3 sequences, roughly 8% of them seen once, and the ten largest clones take roughly a sixth. Specimen: PBMCs, collected approximately 47 days after the first yellow fever vaccination. These TCRs come from a man younger than 35 who received the YFV17D yellow fever vaccine.

This clonotype was seen a few times. This chain links TRBV4-1 with TRBJ1-1; D is unclear. The V and J ends lost 4 bases and 1 base respectively, with 16 bases between them. The length of the CDR3 is 16 residues. CDR1 and CDR2 (germline): MGHRA, YSYEKL. CDR3 region: CASSLRRGESNTEAFF. The DNA for the CDR3 is TGCGCCAGCAGCCTGCGACGAGGAGAGTCGAACACTGAAGCTTTCTTT.

This clonotype was counted between two and nine times. The rearrangement links TRBV7-2 to TRBJ1-1; no clear D gene. CDR3 length: 14 residues. The germline V gene has CDR1 SGHTA and CDR2 FQGNSA. Trimming removed 3 bases from V and 1 base from J, with 9 bases in between. CDR3 nucleotides: TGTGCCAGCAGCTTGAGGGTTTCGAACACTGAAGCTTTCTTT. Translation: CASSLRVSNTEAFF.